Listed below are T cell receptor beta chains from one sample, sequenced in a study of tumor-infiltrating lymphocytes in glioblastoma multiforme. TCRdb re-called the multiplex PCR reads through MiXCR, storing one row per CDR3 protein. Seen here are approximately 30,000 distinct CDR3 sequences, roughly two thirds observed once, and the top ten hold 33%. Sequencing was carried out using brain tumor tissue. The receptor source for this set is a male donor with glioblastoma. CDR3s include the opening cysteine and the closing phenylalanine or tryptophan. D genes are given only for firm matches. Clone size, where shown, is once, few, many, or a class for clones that have expanded.

>TRBV4-3|-|TRBJ1-2|few
CASSQGRRTNYGYTF
TGCGCCAGCAGCCAAGGTCGCAGGACGAACTATGGCTACACCTTC
>TRBV7-9|-|TRBJ2-5|-
CASSPPVGAEETQYF
TGTGCCAGCAGCCCCCCCGTAGGGGCGGAAGAGACCCAGTACTTC
>TRBV29-1|TRBD2|TRBJ2-1|-
CIDHKLADNEQFF
TGCATCGATCATAAACTAGCGGACAATGAACAGTTCTTC
>TRBV20-1|-|TRBJ2-3|-
CGAWPPMSEERYF
TGCGGTGCGTGGCCCCCGATGAGCGAGGAGCGGTATTTT
>TRBV29-1|TRBD1|TRBJ1-2|-
CSVATGTLCGYTF
TGCAGTGTCGCGACAGGGACCCTCTGTGGCTACACCTTC
>TRBV20-1|-|TRBJ2-1|-
CSARDKKNYNEQFF
TGCAGTGCTAGAGATAAGAAAAACTACAATGAGCAGTTCTTC
>TRBV28|-|TRBJ1-1|many
CASANHRHTEAFF
TGTGCCAGCGCGAATCATCGGCACACTGAAGCTTTCTTT
>TRBV5-1|-|TRBJ2-6|many
CASTSSGANVLTF
TGCGCCAGCACAAGCTCTGGGGCCAACGTCCTGACTTTC
>TRBV7-9|-|TRBJ2-5|-
CASSFRSASQGTQYF
TGTGCCAGCAGCTTTAGGTCGGCATCACAAGGGACCCAGTACTTC
>TRBV5-1|-|TRBJ2-3|once
CAGSLAIPQGDTQYF
TGCGCCGGCAGCTTGGCTATCCCCCAGGGAGATACGCAGTATTTT
>TRBV20-1|TRBD1|TRBJ1-2|once
CSARDPGQPYFHDYTF
TGCAGTGCTAGAGACCCGGGACAGCCCTACTTCCATGACTACACCTTC
>TRBV29-1|-|TRBJ2-5|-
CSADAFPLQETQYF
TGCAGCGCTGACGCTTTTCCACTCCAAGAGACCCAGTACTTC
>TRBV11-2|-|TRBJ2-7|-
CPSSSSSLALYGQYF
TGTCCCAGCAGCTCCTCTAGCCTAGCACTATACGGGCAGTACTTC
>TRBV11-2|-|TRBJ2-7|-
CASIFSSLALYEQYF
TGTGCTAGCATTTTCTCTAGCCTAGCACTATACGAGCAGTACTTC
>TRBV24-1|-|TRBJ1-2|-
CATSDPADVGPSYGYAF
TGTGCCACCAGTGACCCCGCTGACGTGGGACCCTCCTATGGCTACGCCTTC
>TRBV10-3|-|TRBJ1-5|-
CAISVKEDQPQHF
TGTGCCATCAGTGTTAAGGAAGATCAGCCCCAGCATTTT
>TRBV6-5|-|TRBJ2-5|few
CASSYSWTLQGTQYF
TGTGCCAGCAGTTACTCGTGGACTCTCCAAGGGACCCAGTACTTC
>TRBV20-1|TRBD2|TRBJ2-1|-
CNAGTGTIPYNEQFF
TGCAATGCAGGTACCGGGACTATCCCCTACAATGAGCAGTTCTTC
>TRBV5-1|-|TRBJ1-1|many
CASSEQGNEYTEAFF
TGCGCCAGCAGTGAACAGGGTAATGAGTACACTGAAGCTTTCTTT
>TRBV6-1|-|TRBJ2-7|-
CTSSGSGGPYEQYF
TGTACCAGCAGCGGCTCAGGAGGCCCGTATGAGCAGTACTTC
>TRBV20-1|TRBD2|TRBJ2-3|many
CSASETGTSGRYGTDTQYF
TGCAGTGCTAGTGAAACCGGGACTAGCGGGAGATATGGCACAGATACGCAGTATTTT
>TRBV5-8|TRBD1|TRBJ1-1|many
CASTPPTGDRKYTEAFF
TGTGCCAGCACCCCCCCCACTGGGGACAGAAAATACACTGAAGCTTTCTTT